Reported below is one T cell receptor beta chain. Original handling: Using the CDR3 differences seen across clinicopathological groups, the authors built a distant-metastasis classifier for papillary thyroid cancer, which was meant to discriminate distant-metastatic patients. TCRdb re-clonotyped the PCR reads through MiXCR. TCRdb's processing, not the authors' own work, is the source of the V and J calls. The table records fewer than 35,000 clones, about 22% of them present only once. This sample is drawn from a study of metastatic and nonmetastatic thyroid tumors. Study details: It was across blood and tumor or nodule tissue from malignant and benign thyroid patients that repertoires were compared.

The CDR3 totals 11 residues. Germline values: CDR1 SGHTA, CDR2 FQGNSA. Every patient was untreated before thyroid surgery. The sample taken for sequencing was blood. This clonotype was sampled from a female donor with papillary thyroid cancer or a benign thyroid nodule (not recorded which). Some clones in this sample may be carry-over from other donors' samples. V and J are TRBV7-2 and TRBJ2-7; no firm D call. The DNA for the CDR3 is TGTGACAGAAGCTTAATTTACGAGCAGTACTTC. Protein sequence: CDRSLIYEQYF.